A single sample is the source of the 5 T cell receptor beta chains below, sequenced in a study of blood T cell repertoires in COVID-19. Produced via immunoSEQ multiplex PCR; TCRdb's table is partial and in-frame only. The table includes approximately 270,000 clones, more than 65% detected once. The sequencing sample was made of peripheral blood. These receptors originate from a person aged 65 to 85 with COVID-19, enrolled during active disease.

This clone was counted a single time. This chain joins TRBV7-9 and TRBJ2-3; the D gene is possibly TRBD2 (5 bases). Trimming took off 4 bases at V and 3 bases at J, with 17 bases between the two ends. CDR3 length equals 16 residues. Germline V gene sequence: CDR1 SEHNR, CDR2 FQNEAQ (reference sequence). DNA for the CDR3: TGTGCCAGCAGCTATTTAAGCGGAGTTATGACAGATACGCAGTATTTT. Amino acid sequence: CASSYLSGVMTDTQYF. Full variable domain (missing parts from reference TRBV7-9 and TRBJ2-3): DTGVSQNPRHKITKRGQNVTFRCDPISEHNRLYWYRQTLGQGPEFLTYFQNEAQLEKSRLLSDRFSAERPKGSFSTLEIQRTEQGDSAMYLCASSYLSGVMTDTQYFGPGTRLTVL.

The chain links TRBV5-4 to TRBJ1-6, with 7 bases identical to TRBD1. With V trimmed by 5 bases and J by 4 bases, 3 bases remained unmatched. Germline lookup yields CDR1 SGHNT and CDR2 YYREEE (reference sequence). CDR3 length: 14 residues. Here the CDR3 DNA reads TGTGCCAGCAGAGGGACAGCATATAATTCACCCCTCCACTTT. Encoded protein: CASRGTAYNSPLHF.

In its sample, this clone was seen a few times. This rearrangement joins TRBV12-3 or TRBV12-4 to TRBJ2-2, with a weak D call TRBD1 (5 bases). Trimming shortened V by 5 bases and J by 2 bases, and 6 bases separated the two germline ends. The CDR3 is made up of 13 amino acids. The DNA for the CDR3 is TGTGCCAGCAGTCGGACAAACACCGGGGAGCTGTTTTTT. It is translated as CASSRTNTGELFF.

The CDR3 loop is CASTAFTGELFF. As DNA, the CDR3 is TGTGCCAGCACCGCGTTCACCGGGGAGCTGTTTTTT. The chain carries TRBV6-6 and TRBJ2-2, with D uncertain. Germline lookup yields CDR1 MNHNY and CDR2 SVGAGI (reference sequence). The CDR3 has 12 amino acids. Trimming shortened V by 7 bases and J by 4 bases, and 7 bases separated the two germline ends.

On this clone: The junction and the germline gene differ at one end; a read error may be behind it. CDR3 sequence (DNA): TGTGCCAGCAGTTTGGGACCGAGACTTACGTACGAGCAGTACTTC. Translating gives CASSLGPRLTYEQYF. The chain has TRBV5-5 and TRBJ2-7, with D perhaps TRBD1 or TRBD2 (5 bases each). The length of the CDR3 is 15 residues. Per germline, CDR1 SGHKS and CDR2 YYEKEE (reference sequence). The complete variable domain, with remaining parts taken from reference TRBV5-5 and TRBJ2-7, reads DAGVTQSPTHLIKTRGQQVTLRCSPISGHKSVSWYQQVLGQGPQFIFQYYEKEERGRGNFPDRFSARQFPNYSSELNVNALLLGDSALYLCASSLGPRLTYEQYFGPGTRLTVT.